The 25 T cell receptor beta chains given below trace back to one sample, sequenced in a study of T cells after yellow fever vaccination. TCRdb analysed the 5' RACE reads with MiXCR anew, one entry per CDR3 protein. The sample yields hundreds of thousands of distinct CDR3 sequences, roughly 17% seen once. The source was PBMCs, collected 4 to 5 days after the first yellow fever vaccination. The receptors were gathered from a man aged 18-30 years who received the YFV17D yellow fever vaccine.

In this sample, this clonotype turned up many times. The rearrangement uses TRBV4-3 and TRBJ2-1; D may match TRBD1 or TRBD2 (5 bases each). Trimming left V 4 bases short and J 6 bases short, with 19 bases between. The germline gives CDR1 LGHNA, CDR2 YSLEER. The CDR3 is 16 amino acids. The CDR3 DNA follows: TGCGCCAGCAGCCTCTCGTCCGGGACCCCGGGCAATGAGCAGTTCTTC. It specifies CASSLSSGTPGNEQFF.

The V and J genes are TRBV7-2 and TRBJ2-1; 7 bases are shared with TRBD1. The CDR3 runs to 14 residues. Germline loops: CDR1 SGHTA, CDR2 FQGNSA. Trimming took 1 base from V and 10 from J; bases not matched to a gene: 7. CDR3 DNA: TGTGCCAGCAGCTTAGTCGACAGGGCGTTGGAGCAGTTCTTC. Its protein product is CASSLVDRALEQFF.

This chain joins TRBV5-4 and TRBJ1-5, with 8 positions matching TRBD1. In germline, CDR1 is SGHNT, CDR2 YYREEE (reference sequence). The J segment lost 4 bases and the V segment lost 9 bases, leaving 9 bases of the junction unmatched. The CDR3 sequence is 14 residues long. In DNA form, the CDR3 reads TGTGCCACAACCGACAGGGGAACGAATCAGCCCCAGCATTTT. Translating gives CATTDRGTNQPQHF.

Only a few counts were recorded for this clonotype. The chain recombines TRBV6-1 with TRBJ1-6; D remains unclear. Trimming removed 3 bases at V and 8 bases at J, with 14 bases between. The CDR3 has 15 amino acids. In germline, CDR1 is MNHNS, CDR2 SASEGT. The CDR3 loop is CASSDTGRRDSPLHF. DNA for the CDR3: TGTGCCAGCAGTGATACCGGGCGACGGGATTCACCCCTCCACTTT.

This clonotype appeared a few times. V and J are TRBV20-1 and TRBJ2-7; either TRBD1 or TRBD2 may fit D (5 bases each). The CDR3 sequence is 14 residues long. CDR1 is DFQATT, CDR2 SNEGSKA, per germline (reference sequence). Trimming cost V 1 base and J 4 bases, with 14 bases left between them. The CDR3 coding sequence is TGCAGTGCTAGAGGAGGGGCAGGGCGTTACGAGCAGTACGTC. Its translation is CSARGGAGRYEQYV.

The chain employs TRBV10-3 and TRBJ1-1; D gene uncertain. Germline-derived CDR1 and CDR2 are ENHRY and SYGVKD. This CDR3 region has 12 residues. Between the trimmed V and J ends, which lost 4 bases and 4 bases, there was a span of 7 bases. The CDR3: CAISGGSTEAFF. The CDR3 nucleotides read TGTGCCATCAGTGGTGGGAGCACTGAAGCTTTCTTT.

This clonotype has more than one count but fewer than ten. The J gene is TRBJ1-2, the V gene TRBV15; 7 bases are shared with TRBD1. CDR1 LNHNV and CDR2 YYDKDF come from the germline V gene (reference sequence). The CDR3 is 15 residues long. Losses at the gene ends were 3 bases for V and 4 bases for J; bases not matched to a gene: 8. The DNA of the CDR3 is TGTGCCACCAGCAGCATAGTTGGGACAGTCTATGGCTACACCTTC. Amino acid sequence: CATSSIVGTVYGYTF.

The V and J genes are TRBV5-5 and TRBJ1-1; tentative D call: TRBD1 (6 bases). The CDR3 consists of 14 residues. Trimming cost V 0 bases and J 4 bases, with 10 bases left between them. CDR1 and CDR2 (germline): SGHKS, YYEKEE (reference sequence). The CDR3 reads CASSLVRGVTEAFF. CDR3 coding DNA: TGTGCCAGCAGCTTGGTCAGGGGTGTCACTGAAGCTTTCTTT. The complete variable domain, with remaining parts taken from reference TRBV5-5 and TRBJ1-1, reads DAGVTQSPTHLIKTRGQQVTLRCSPISGHKSVSWYQQVLGQGPQFIFQYYEKEERGRGNFPDRFSARQFPNYSSELNVNALLLGDSALYLCASSLVRGVTEAFFGQGTRLTVV.

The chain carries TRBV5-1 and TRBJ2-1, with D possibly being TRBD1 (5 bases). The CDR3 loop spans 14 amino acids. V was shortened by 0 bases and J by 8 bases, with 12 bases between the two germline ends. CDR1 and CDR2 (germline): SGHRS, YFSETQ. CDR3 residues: CASSLGTNLDEQFF. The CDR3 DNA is TGCGCCAGCAGCTTGGGGACAAATCTGGATGAGCAGTTCTTC. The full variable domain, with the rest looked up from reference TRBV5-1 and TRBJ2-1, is KAGVTQTPRYLIKTRGQQVTLSCSPISGHRSVSWYQQTPGQGLQFLFEYFSETQRNKGNFPGRFSGRQFSNSRSEMNVSTLELGDSALYLCASSLGTNLDEQFFGPGTRLTVL.

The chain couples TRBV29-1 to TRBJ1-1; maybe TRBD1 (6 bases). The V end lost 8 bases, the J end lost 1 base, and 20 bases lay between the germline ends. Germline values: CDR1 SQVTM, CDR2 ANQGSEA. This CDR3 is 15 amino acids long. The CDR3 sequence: CSTQKDSGANTEAFF. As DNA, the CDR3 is TGCAGCACTCAAAAGGATTCAGGGGCGAACACTGAAGCTTTCTTT.

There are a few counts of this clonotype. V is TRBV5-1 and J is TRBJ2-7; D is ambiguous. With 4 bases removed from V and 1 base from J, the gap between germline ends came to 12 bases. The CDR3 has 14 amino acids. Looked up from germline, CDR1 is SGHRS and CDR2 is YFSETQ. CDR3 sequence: CASSPESKSYEQYF. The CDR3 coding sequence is TGCGCCAGCAGCCCGGAGAGCAAGTCCTACGAGCAGTACTTC.

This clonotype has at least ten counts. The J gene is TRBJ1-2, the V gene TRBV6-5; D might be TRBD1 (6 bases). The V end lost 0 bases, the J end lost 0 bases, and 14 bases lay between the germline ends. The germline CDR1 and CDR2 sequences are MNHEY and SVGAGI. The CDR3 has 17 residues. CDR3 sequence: CASSYSTTGSANYGYTF. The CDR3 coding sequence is TGTGCCAGCAGTTACTCGACGACAGGTAGCGCTAACTATGGCTACACCTTC.

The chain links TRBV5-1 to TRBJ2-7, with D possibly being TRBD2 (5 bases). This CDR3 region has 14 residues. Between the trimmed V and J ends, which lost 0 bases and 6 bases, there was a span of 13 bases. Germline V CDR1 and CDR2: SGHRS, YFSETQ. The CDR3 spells CASSLEQRAVEQYF. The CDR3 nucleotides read TGCGCCAGCAGCTTGGAACAGAGGGCTGTCGAGCAGTACTTC.

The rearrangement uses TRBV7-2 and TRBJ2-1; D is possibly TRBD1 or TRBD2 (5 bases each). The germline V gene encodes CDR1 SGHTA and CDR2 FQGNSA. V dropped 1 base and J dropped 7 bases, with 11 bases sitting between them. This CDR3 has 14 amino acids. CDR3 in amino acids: CASSLDAGTNEQFF. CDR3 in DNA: TGTGCCAGCAGCTTAGATGCCGGGACGAATGAGCAGTTCTTC. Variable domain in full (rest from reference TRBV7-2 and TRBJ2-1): GAGVSQSPSNKVTEKGKDVELRCDPISGHTALYWYRQSLGQGLEFLIYFQGNSAPDKSGLPSDRFSAERTGGSVSTLTIQRTQQEDSAVYLCASSLDAGTNEQFFGPGTRLTVL.

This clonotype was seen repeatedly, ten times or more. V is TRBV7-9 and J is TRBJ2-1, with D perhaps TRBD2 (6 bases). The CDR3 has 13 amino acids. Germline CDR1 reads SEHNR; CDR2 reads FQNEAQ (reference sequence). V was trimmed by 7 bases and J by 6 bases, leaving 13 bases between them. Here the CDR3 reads CASMEGGFNEQFF. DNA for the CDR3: TGTGCCAGCATGGAGGGTGGGTTCAATGAGCAGTTCTTC.

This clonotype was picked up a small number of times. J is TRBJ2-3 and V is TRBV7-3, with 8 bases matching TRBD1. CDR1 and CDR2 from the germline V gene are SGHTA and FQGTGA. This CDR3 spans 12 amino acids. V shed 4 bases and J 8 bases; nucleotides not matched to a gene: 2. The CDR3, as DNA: TGTGCCAGCAGCTACGACAGGGGTACGCAGTATTTT. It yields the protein CASSYDRGTQYF.

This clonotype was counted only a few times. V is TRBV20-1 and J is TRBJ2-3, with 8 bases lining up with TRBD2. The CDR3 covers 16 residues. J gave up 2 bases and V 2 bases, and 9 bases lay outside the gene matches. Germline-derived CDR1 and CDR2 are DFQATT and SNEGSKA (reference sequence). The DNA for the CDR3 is TGCAGTGCTAGACTCCCTAGCGGGCCACACACAGATACGCAGTATTTT. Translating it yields CSARLPSGPHTDTQYF.

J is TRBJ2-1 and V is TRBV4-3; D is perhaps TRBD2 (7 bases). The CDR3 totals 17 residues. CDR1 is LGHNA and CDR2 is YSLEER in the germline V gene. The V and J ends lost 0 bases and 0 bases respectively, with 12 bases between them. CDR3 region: CASSQDGGGASYNEQFF. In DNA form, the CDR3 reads TGCGCCAGCAGCCAAGATGGGGGGGGGGCCTCCTACAATGAGCAGTTCTTC.

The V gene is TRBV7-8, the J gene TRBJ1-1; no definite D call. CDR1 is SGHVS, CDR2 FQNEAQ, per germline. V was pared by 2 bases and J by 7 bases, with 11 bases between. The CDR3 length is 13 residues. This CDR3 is CASSLWARGEAFF. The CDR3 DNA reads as TGTGCCAGCAGCTTATGGGCTCGGGGTGAAGCTTTCTTT. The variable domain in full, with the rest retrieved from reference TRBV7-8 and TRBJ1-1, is GAGVSQSPRYKVAKRGQDVALRCDPISGHVSLFWYQQALGQGPEFLTYFQNEAQLDKSGLPSDRFFAERPEGSVSTLKIQRTQQEDSAVYLCASSLWARGEAFFGQGTRLTVV.

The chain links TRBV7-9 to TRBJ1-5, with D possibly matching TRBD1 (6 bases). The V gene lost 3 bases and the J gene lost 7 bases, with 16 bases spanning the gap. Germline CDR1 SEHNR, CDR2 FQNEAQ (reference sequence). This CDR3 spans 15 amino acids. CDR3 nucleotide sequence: TGTGCCAGCAGCTTCGGCAGCAACCAGGGGCAGCCCCAGCATTTT. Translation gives CASSFGSNQGQPQHF. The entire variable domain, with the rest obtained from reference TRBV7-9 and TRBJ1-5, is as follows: DTGVSQNPRHKITKRGQNVTFRCDPISEHNRLYWYRQTLGQGPEFLTYFQNEAQLEKSRLLSDRFSAERPKGSFSTLEIQRTEQGDSAMYLCASSFGSNQGQPQHFGDGTRLSIL.

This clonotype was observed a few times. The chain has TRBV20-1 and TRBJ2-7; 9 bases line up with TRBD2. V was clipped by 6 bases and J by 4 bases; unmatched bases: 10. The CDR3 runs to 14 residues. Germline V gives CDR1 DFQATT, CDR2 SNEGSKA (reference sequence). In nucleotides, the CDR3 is TGCAGTGCCCCGATGGGAAGCGGGGGGTACGAGCAGTACGTC. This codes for CSAPMGSGGYEQYV.

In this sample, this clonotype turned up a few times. The CDR3 DNA is TGTGCCAGCAGCCCAGGACGGGATGAAAAACTGTTTTTT. Translation gives CASSPGRDEKLFF. The chain has TRBV4-2 and TRBJ1-4; D unresolved. The CDR3 sequence is 13 residues long. Germline V gene sequence: CDR1 LGHNA, CDR2 YNFKEQ. Trimming removed 4 bases from V and 6 bases from J, with 9 bases in between.

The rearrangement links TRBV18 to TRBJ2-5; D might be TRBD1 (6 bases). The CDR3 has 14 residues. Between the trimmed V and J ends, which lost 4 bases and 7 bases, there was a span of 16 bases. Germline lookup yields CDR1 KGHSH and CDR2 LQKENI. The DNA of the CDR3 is TGTGCCAGCTCACTTGACAGGACCCAAACGACCCAGTACTTC. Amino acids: CASSLDRTQTTQYF.

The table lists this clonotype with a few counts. The CDR3 sequence is CASSSLQGKGTGELFF. CDR3 nucleotides: TGTGCCAGCAGCTCTCTACAAGGGAAGGGTACCGGGGAGCTGTTTTTT. This rearrangement joins TRBV7-9 to TRBJ2-2; D gene unclear. The CDR3 is made up of 16 amino acids. V lost 4 bases and J 5 bases, leaving 17 bases between the germline ends. CDR1 is SEHNR and CDR2 is FQNEAQ in the germline V gene (reference sequence).

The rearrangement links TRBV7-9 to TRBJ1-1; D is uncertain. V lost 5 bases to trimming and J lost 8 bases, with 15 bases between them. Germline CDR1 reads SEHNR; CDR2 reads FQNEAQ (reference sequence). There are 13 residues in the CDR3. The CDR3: CASSGAGPGEAFF. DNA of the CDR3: TGTGCCAGCAGCGGTGCGGGCCCCGGGGAAGCTTTCTTT.